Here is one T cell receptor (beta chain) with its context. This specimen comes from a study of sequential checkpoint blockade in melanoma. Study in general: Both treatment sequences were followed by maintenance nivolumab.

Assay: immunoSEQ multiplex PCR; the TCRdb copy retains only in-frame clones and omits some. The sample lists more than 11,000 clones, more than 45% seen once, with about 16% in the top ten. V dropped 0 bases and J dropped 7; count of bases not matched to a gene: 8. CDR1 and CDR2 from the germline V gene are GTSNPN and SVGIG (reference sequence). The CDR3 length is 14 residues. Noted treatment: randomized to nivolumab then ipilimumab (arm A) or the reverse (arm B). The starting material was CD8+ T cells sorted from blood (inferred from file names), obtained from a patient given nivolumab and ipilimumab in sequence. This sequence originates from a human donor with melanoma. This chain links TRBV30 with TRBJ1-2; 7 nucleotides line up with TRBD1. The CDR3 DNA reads TGTGCCTGGAGTGTTGACAGGGCGGCTGGTGGCTACACCTTC. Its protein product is CAWSVDRAAGGYTF.